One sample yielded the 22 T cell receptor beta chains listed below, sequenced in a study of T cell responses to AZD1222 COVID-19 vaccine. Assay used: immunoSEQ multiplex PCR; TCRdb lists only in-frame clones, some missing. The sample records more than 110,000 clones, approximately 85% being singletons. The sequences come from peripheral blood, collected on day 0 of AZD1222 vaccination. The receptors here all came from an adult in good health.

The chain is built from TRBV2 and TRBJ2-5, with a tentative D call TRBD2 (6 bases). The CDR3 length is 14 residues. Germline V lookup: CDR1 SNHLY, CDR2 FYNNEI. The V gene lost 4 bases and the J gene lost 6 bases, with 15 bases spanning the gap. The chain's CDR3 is CASSAVGGSQTQYF. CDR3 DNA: TGTGCCAGCAGTGCTGTAGGAGGGTCGCAGACCCAGTACTTC.

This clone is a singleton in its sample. The CDR3 reads CASSPRDRGETQYF. In DNA form, the CDR3 reads TGTGCCAGCAGCCCCCGCGACAGGGGAGAGACCCAGTACTTC. The chain links TRBV6-5 to TRBJ2-5; TRBD1 agrees at 8 bases. Germline CDR1 reads MNHEY; CDR2 reads SVGAGI. The V segment lost 6 bases and the J segment 4 bases; nucleotides outside the gene matches: 7. The CDR3 contains 14 residues.

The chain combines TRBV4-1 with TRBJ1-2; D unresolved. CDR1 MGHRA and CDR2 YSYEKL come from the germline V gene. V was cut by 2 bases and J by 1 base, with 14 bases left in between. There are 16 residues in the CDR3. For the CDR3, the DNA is TGCGCCAGCAGCCAAATTGAGGAGGGATTTAACTATGGCTACACCTTC. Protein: CASSQIEEGFNYGYTF.

CDR3 residues: CSVTGLAGPTDTQYF. The CDR3 coding sequence is TGCAGCGTTACCGGACTAGCGGGTCCCACAGATACGCAGTATTTT. V and J are TRBV29-1 and TRBJ2-3; TRBD2 agrees at 11 bases. The V gene's germline CDR1 is SQVTM and CDR2 ANQGSEA. The length of the CDR3 is 15 residues. Germline trimming cut 5 bases from V and 2 bases from J; bases unmatched to any gene: 6.

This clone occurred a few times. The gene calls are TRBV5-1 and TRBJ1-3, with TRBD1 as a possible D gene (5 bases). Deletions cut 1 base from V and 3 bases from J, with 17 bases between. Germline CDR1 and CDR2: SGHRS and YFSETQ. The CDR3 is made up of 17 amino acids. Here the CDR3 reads CASSLMGLVGSGNTIYF. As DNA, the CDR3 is TGCGCCAGCAGCTTGATGGGACTCGTCGGGAGTGGAAACACCATATATTTT. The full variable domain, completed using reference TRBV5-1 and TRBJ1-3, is KAGVTQTPRYLIKTRGQQVTLSCSPISGHRSVSWYQQTPGQGLQFLFEYFSETQRNKGNFPGRFSGRQFSNSRSEMNVSTLELGDSALYLCASSLMGLVGSGNTIYFGEGSWLTVV.

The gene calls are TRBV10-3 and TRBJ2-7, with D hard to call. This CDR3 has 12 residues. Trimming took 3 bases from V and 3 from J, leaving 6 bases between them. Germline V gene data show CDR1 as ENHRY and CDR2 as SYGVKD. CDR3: CAISDGDYEQYF. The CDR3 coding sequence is TGTGCCATCAGTGATGGAGACTACGAGCAGTACTTC.

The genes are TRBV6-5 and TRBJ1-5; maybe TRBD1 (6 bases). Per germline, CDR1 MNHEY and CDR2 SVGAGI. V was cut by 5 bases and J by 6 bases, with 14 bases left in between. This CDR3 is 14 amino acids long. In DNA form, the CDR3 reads TGTGCCAGCAGTCGGACAGAGGCCAGTCAGCCCCAGCATTTT. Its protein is CASSRTEASQPQHF.

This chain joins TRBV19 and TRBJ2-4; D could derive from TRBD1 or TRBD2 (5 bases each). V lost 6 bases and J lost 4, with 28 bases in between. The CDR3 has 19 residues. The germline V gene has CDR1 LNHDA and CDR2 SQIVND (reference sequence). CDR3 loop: CASSISLGASGPLKNIQYF. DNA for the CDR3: TGTGCCAGTAGCATCTCCCTTGGGGCGTCGGGGCCCCTAAAAAACATTCAGTACTTC.

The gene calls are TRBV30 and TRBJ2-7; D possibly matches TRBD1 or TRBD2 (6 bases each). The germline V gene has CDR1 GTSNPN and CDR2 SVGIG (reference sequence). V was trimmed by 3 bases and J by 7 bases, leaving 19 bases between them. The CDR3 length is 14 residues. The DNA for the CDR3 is TGTGCCTGGAGCCCGGGGATGGGGGCGGGGGAGCAGTACTTC. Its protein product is CAWSPGMGAGEQYF.

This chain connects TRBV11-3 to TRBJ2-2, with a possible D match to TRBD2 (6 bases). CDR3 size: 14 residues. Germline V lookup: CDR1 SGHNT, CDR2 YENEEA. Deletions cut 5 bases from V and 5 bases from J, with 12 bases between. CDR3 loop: CASSLGRGTGELFF. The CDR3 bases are TGTGCCAGCAGCCTCGGGCGGGGAACCGGGGAGCTGTTTTTT.

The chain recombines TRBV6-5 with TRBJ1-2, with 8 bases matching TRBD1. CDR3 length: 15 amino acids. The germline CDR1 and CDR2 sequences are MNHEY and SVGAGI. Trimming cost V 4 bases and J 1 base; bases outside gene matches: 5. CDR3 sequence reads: CASSSDRGSNYGYTF. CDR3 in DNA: TGTGCCAGCAGTTCCGACAGGGGAAGTAACTATGGCTACACCTTC.

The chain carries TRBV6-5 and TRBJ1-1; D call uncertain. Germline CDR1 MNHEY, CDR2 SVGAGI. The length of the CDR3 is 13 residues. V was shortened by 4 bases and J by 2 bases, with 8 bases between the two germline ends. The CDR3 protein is CASSFLFNTEAFF. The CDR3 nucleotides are TGTGCCAGCAGTTTCCTTTTCAACACTGAAGCTTTCTTT.

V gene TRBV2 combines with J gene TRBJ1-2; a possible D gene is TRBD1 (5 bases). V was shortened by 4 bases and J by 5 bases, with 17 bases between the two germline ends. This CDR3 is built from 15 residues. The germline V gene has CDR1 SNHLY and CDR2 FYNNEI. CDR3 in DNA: TGTGCCAGCAGTGGATTGGGGGAAACGGGGTATGGCTACACCTTC. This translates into CASSGLGETGYGYTF.

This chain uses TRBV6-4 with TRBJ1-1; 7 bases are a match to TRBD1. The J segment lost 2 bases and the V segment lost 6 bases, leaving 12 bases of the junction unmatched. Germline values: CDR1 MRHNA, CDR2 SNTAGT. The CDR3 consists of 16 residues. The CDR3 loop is CASSPVGDRVNTEAFF. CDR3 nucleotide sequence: TGTGCCAGCAGCCCGGTCGGGGACAGAGTTAACACTGAAGCTTTCTTT.

The CDR3 nucleotides are TGTGCCAGCAAAAGAATGGGGGATACGCAGTATTTT. As protein: CASKRMGDTQYF. The chain is built from TRBV13 and TRBJ2-3; unclear D gene. This CDR3 comprises 12 residues. Per the germline V gene, CDR1 is PRHDT and CDR2 is FYEKMQ (reference sequence). Between the trimmed V and J ends, which lost 7 bases and 6 bases, there was a span of 11 bases.

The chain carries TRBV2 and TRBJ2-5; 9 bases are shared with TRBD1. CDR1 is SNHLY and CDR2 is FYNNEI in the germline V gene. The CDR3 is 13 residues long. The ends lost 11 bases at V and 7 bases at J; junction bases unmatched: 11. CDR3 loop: CADTGTGTGTQYF. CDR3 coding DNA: TGTGCCGACACCGGGACAGGGACGGGGACCCAGTACTTC. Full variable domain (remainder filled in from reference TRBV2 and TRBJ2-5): EPEVTQTPSHQVTQMGQEVILRCVPISNHLYFYWYRQILGQKVEFLVSFYNNEISEKSEIFDDQFSVERPDGSNFTLKIRSTKLEDSAMYFCADTGTGTGTQYFGPGTRLLVL.

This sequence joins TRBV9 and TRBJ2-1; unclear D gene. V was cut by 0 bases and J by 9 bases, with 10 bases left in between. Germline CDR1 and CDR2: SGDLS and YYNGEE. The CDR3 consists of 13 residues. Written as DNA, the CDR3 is TGTGCCAGCAGCGTAGAAGGTGGGCCTGAGCAGTTCTTC. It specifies CASSVEGGPEQFF. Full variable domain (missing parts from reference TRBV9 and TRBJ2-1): DSGVTQTPKHLITATGQRVTLRCSPRSGDLSVYWYQQSLDQGLQFLIQYYNGEERAKGNILERFSAQQFPDLHSELNLSSLELGDSALYFCASSVEGGPEQFFGPGTRLTVL.

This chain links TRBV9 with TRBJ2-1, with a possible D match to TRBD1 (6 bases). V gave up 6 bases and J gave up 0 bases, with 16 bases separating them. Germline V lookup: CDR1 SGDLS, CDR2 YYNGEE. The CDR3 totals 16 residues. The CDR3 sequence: CASNRMGASSYNEQFF. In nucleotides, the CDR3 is TGTGCCAGCAATCGTATGGGGGCGAGCTCCTACAATGAGCAGTTCTTC.

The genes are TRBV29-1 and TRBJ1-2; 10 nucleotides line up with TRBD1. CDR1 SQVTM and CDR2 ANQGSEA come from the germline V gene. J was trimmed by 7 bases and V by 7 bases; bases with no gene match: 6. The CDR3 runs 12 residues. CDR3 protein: CSDRQGAGGYTF. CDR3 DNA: TGCAGCGACCGACAGGGGGCGGGTGGCTACACCTTC.

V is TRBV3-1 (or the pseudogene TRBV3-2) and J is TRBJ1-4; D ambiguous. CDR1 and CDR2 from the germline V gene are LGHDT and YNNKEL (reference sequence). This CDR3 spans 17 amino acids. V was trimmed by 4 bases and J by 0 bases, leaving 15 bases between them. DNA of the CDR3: TGTGCCAGCAGCCCGCTTTTGGGAGTTACAACTAATGAAAAACTGTTTTTT. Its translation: CASSPLLGVTTNEKLFF.

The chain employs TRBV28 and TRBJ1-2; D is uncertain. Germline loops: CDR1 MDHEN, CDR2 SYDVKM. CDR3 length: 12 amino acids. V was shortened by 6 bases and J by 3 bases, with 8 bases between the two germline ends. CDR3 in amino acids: CASRPTDYGYTF. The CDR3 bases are TGTGCCAGCAGGCCGACGGACTATGGCTACACCTTC.

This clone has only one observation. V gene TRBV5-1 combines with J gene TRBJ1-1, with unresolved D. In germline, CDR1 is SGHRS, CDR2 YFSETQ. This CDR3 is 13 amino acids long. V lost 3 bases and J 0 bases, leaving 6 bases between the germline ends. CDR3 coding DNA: TGCGCCAGCAGCTCTAACATGAACACTGAAGCTTTCTTT. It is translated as CASSSNMNTEAFF. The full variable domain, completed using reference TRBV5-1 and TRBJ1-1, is KAGVTQTPRYLIKTRGQQVTLSCSPISGHRSVSWYQQTPGQGLQFLFEYFSETQRNKGNFPGRFSGRQFSNSRSEMNVSTLELGDSALYLCASSSNMNTEAFFGQGTRLTVV.